Reported below is one TCR beta chain. TCRdb keeps only in-frame clones here, not all; method: immunoSEQ multiplex PCR. The table records tens of thousands of clones, 84% of them present only once. The sample belongs to a study of blood T cell repertoires in COVID-19. Overall study context: In each case, the material was cDNA or gDNA derived from T cells, B-cell-depleted T cells, or PBMCs.

Trimming took off 4 bases at V and 5 bases at J, with 15 bases between the two ends. The V gene's germline CDR1 is SGHRS and CDR2 YFSETQ. The CDR3 sequence is 15 residues long. The TCR comes from a man aged 65 to 85 with acute or convalescent COVID-19. Sequencing was carried out using peripheral blood. The chain combines TRBV5-1 with TRBJ2-2; perhaps TRBD1 as D (7 bases). CDR3 bases: TGCGCCAGCAGCCTGCAGGGGGGCAAAACCGGGGAGCTGTTTTTT. Protein: CASSLQGGKTGELFF.